This T cell receptor beta chain came from a study of shared clonotypes between healthy human individuals (dated by TCRdb to 2018 to 2020). Notes on the research overall: Three men and a couple of women, aged 18 to 49 years, made up the cohort. For each donor, CD4 naive and CD4 memory were each given three plates, CD8 naive was given two plates, and CD8 memory was given one plate. Blood TCR repertoires of roughly 5 healthy adults were deeply sequenced to estimate repertoire size and the extent of clonotype sharing between individuals. Libraries were prepared and TCR repertoires were sequenced by different laboratories using diverse techniques, in order to increase sequencing depth and limit assay-specific biases. Between about 0.85 and 10 billion PBMCs per donor were obtained by leukapheresis.

Using the deep immunoSEQ assay, multiplex PCR amplified TCR CDR3 regions from genomic DNA. For each cell subset, the extracted genomic DNA was distributed evenly across all wells of several immunoSEQ 96-well plates, and each plate served as one replicate. For sorted subsets, around 200 ng genomic DNA, equal to 25,000 to 35,000 T cell genomes, was loaded into each replicate PCR. Purified libraries were measured with a Qubit 3.0 fluorometer, size-checked on a Bioanalyzer 2100, and measured again with the KAPA Library Quantification kit. Every immunoSEQ 96-well plate was sequenced on a separate single-read 150-cycle Illumina NextSeq 550 flow cell. In the paper's pipeline: Because the immunoSEQ output included only junctional sequences and no quality scores, the filtering could not be the same as the filtering used for full-length reads. Sequences were annotated with PyIR, a Python wrapper for IgBLAST v1.9, and V/J genes and CDR3 were assigned using IMGT germline references. Reads were filtered out if the reads had weak V/J assignments (E-value above 1e-6), no CDR3, stop codons, out-of-frame junctions, or ambiguous translated residues. V3J clonotypes were defined by identical inferred V gene, J gene, and CDR3 amino acid sequence. The percentage overlap between two repertoires was calculated by dividing the number of shared unique clonotypes by the size of the smaller repertoire. Richness of each repertoire was evaluated using RTK rarefaction, the Chao1 estimator, and Recon v2.1 estimates of unobserved clonotypes. Generation probabilities were computed with OLGA for all TCRbeta clonotypes obtained by the gDNA method from several donors. The table was pulled from immuneACCESS by TCRdb, which kept in-frame rearrangements only. Such tables lose some clones; where checked, under half of the loss comes from unresolved V genes, and the rest has no known cause. V and J calls and clone size are copied from that table; D and trimming were computed from the DNA. This sample lists about 2.4 million clones; approximately 92% were detected once. The top ten constitute around 0.15% of the sample.

The study at large found these results: Naive subsets generally had larger estimated clonotype richness than memory subsets did. Only blood was sampled, and tissue TCR repertoires likely differ from those in blood. The genetic and exposure-history diversity represented was limited by the small number of donors. Across four donors, approximately 5% of naive CD4, more than 3% of naive CD8, under 2.5% of memory CD4, and roughly 0.41% of memory CD8 clonotypes were shared. Rarefaction of sorted-subset datasets indicated incomplete sequencing despite the large sequencing depth. Clonotypes shared by all four sorted-subset donors showed higher generation probabilities than non-shared clonotypes. Pairwise subsampling indicated that sequencing depth was expected to affect the degree of clonotype sharing among donors.

V is pared back by 5 bases and J by 5 bases, with 10 bases lying between the germline termini. Including cysteine and phenylalanine, the CDR3 has 12 amino acids. The entry retains the CDR3 DNA only, 36 bases that are in frame from base 1. CDR1 KGHSH and CDR2 LQKENI are derived from the germline V gene. Healthy HIV-negative adults with no recently reported acute infections or vaccinations were included as donors. Every donor was a Caucasian adult living in Nashville, Tennessee, USA. CD4+ T cells were enriched through magnetic negative selection, after which naive cells were positively selected on CD45RA and the remaining negative fraction served as the memory subset. Blood was collected by leukapheresis, and PBMCs were isolated by Ficoll-Histopaque density gradient centrifugation and then cryopreserved in liquid nitrogen vapor phase. Analytical flow cytometry was used to check the purity and quantity of each magnetically sorted T cell population. From each sorted fraction, genomic DNA was isolated and quantified by UV absorbance on a Nanodrop 2000c.

On this clone: No antigen is known for it. No base quality values were provided; no much bigger clone lies one nucleotide off.

The receptor was derived from a man between 18 and 35 years old in good health. The sequencing input was naive CD4+ T cells sorted from blood. The cell subset or site label, read with the paper, signifies: CD45RA+ positively selected. The chain is encoded by TRBV18 joined to TRBJ2-7, with TRBD1 as a weak D call on 6 bases. The CDR3 region has the sequence CASSTGFNEQYF. The DNA sequence reads TGTGCCAGCTCAACAGGGTTCAACGAGCAGTACTTC. The CDR3, completed at both ends by the reference TRBV18 and TRBJ2-7 genes, gives the full variable domain NAGVMQNPRHLVRRRGQEARLRCSPMKGHSHVYWYRQLPEEGLKFMVYLQKENIIDESGMPKERFSAEFPKEGPSILRIQQVVRGDSAAYFCASSTGFNEQYFGPGTRLTVT.